This TCR beta chain was captured in a study of human T cells and chemical hapten exposure. Turning to the study itself: Enrolled patients were predominantly female and had alopecia areata, totalis or universalis. Study outcomes and limitations: No shift was seen in TCRs above 1 in 1000 frequency with DPC sensitization. Controls had significantly fewer large CDR3 similarity clusters than were formed by expanded TCRs.

Germline V CDR1 and CDR2: KGHSH, LQKENI. The ends were cut back, 2 bases at V and 5 bases at J, with 9 bases in the middle. This CDR3 has 13 amino acids. Time point here: patch test 1, 2 weeks after DPC sensitization. The treatment was: therapeutic diphenylcyclopropenone sensitization with weekly scalp DPC. Using its own MiXCR run on the RACE reads, TCRdb lists one record per CDR3 protein. The data contain tens of thousands of distinct CDR3 sequences, about 9.3% of them singletons. As concerns this clonotype: Its antigen is currently unknown.

The clonotype was recovered from a woman between 35 and 50 years old with alopecia areata. Some clones in this sample may be carry-over from other donors' samples. The chain is built from TRBV18 and TRBJ2-5; D call uncertain. The sequenced sample was whole blood, obtained in connection with sensitization to the hapten diphenylcyclopropenone (DPC). The CDR3 coding sequence is TGTGCCAGCTCACCAGACCAGTTGGAGACCCAGTACTTC. Amino acid sequence: CASSPDQLETQYF.